The 9 T cell receptor beta chains below were found in one sample sequenced in a study of blood T cell repertoires in COVID-19. TCRdb's copy holds only in-frame clones and misses some; the assay was immunoSEQ multiplex PCR. The sample contains approximately 200,000 clones, around 87% of which appear only once. Sequencing used PBMCs or T cells enriched from blood (not recorded which). Receptors originate from a woman in her twenties or thirties who had recovered from COVID-19.

The chain uses TRBV6-6 and TRBJ1-3; 8 bases match TRBD1. Germline V lookup: CDR1 MNHNY, CDR2 SVGAGI (reference sequence). V dropped 5 bases and J dropped 2; count of bases not matched to a gene: 8. The CDR3 sequence is 16 residues long. Written as DNA, the CDR3 is TGTGCCAGCAGTCGATTGACAGGGGCACCTGGAAACACCATATATTTT. Amino acid sequence: CASSRLTGAPGNTIYF.

This chain connects TRBV3-1 (or the pseudogene TRBV3-2) to TRBJ1-1, with D possibly TRBD1 on 5 matching bases. Germline V gives CDR1 LGHDT, CDR2 YNNKEL (reference sequence). V was clipped by 0 bases and J by 12 bases, with 20 bases between them. The CDR3 spans 15 residues. CDR3 nucleotide sequence: TGTGCCAGCAGCCAAGATCGGGGGAGGGGTGGGGTGTCTTTCTTT. Protein sequence: CASSQDRGRGGVSFF.

The chain uses TRBV13 and TRBJ1-5; tentative D call: TRBD1 (6 bases). The CDR3 has 17 amino acids. Looked up from germline, CDR1 is PRHDT and CDR2 is FYEKMQ (reference sequence). The V gene lost 0 bases and the J gene lost 3 bases, with 15 bases spanning the gap. CDR3 sequence: CASSLGPRDTYNQPQHF. The CDR3 nucleotides are TGTGCCAGCAGCTTAGGACCCCGGGACACTTACAATCAGCCCCAGCATTTT.

The chain recombines TRBV12-3 or TRBV12-4 with TRBJ1-1; D remains unclear. The CDR3 has 13 residues. V dropped 6 bases and J dropped 3 bases, with 11 bases sitting between them. CDR3 coding DNA: TGTGCCAGCAGGGAGGGAGTGTACACTGAAGCTTTCTTT. This sequence encodes CASREGVYTEAFF.

The chain combines TRBV14 with TRBJ1-4, with a tentative D call TRBD1 (5 bases). Trimming left V 1 base short and J 2 bases short, with 17 bases between. CDR3 size: 18 residues. Germline lookup yields CDR1 SGHDN and CDR2 FVKESK. CDR3 sequence: CASSQAPRGFGTNEKLFF. The CDR3 bases are TGTGCCAGCAGCCAAGCCCCTCGGGGGTTCGGGACTAATGAAAAACTGTTTTTT.

V gene TRBV27 combines with J gene TRBJ2-2; TRBD1 agrees at 9 bases. Germline V gene data show CDR1 as MNHEY and CDR2 as SMNVEV (reference sequence). The CDR3 is 16 residues long. V was clipped by 2 bases and J by 4 bases; unmatched bases: 5. CDR3 DNA sequence: TGTGCCAGCAGTTTAATGGACAGGGGATTCACCGGGGAGCTGTTTTTT. It specifies CASSLMDRGFTGELFF.

J is TRBJ1-1 and V is TRBV19, with a possible D match to TRBD1 (5 bases). Germline V gene sequence: CDR1 LNHDA, CDR2 SQIVND (reference sequence). This CDR3 is 13 amino acids long. Trimming cost V 6 bases and J 5 bases, with 13 bases left between them. DNA of the CDR3: TGTGCCAGTAGCCCAGGGTATCAGACTGAAGCTTTCTTT. This encodes CASSPGYQTEAFF.

This sequence joins TRBV10-3 and TRBJ2-1, with TRBD1 matching over 9 bases. Germline CDR1 and CDR2: ENHRY and SYGVKD. This CDR3 contains 17 residues. J was trimmed by 2 bases and V by 5 bases; bases with no gene match: 10. Here the CDR3 DNA reads TGTGCCATCAGTACCACCAAAGGGACAGGGACCTACAATGAGCAGTTCTTC. Encoded protein: CAISTTKGTGTYNEQFF.

This clone was recorded once. DNA for the CDR3: TGTGCCACCTCAGGCGGGGTGGCCAATGAGCAGTTCTTC. This encodes CATSGGVANEQFF. The gene calls are TRBV24-1 and TRBJ2-1; D perhaps matches TRBD2 (6 bases). CDR3 length equals 13 residues. The V gene's germline CDR1 is KGHDR and CDR2 SFDVKD. Trimming stripped 9 bases from V and 6 bases from J, with 14 bases between.